This is a list of T cell receptor beta chains from one sample in a study of shared clonotypes between healthy human individuals. The repertoire was sequenced with immunoSEQ multiplex PCR; TCRdb's copy has only in-frame clones and lacks some. Found here are 100,000 or so clones, roughly two thirds of them singletons; the top ten hold under 25%. The sequencing input was memory CD8+ T cells sorted from blood. Every receptor here comes from a woman in her 30s in good health. Each CDR3 is given with its conserved first and last residue. D genes are given only for firm matches. Size values are once, few and many counts, or a class for expanded clones, and some rows have none.

>TRBV6-4|TRBD2|medium-sized|TRBJ2-1
TGTGCCAGCAGTGAGGGGCACGAGCGGGAAGAGCAGTTCTTC
CASSEGHEREEQFF
>TRBV19|TRBD1|many|TRBJ1-4
TGTGCCAGTAGTCTAACAGGGGCAAGGAATGAAAAACTGTTTTTT
CASSLTGARNEKLFF
>TRBV28|NA|once|TRBJ1-1
TGTGCCAGCTATTTACTCCAGGGAGGGAGGAACACTGAAGCTTTCTTT
CASYLLQGGRNTEAFF
>TRBV7-8|TRBD2|NA|TRBJ2-7
TGTGCCAGCGGCGGACTAGCGGGCATGCGGTACGAGCAGTACTTC
CASGGLAGMRYEQYF
>TRBV6-6|TRBD2|NA|TRBJ2-2
TGTGCCAGCAGTCAGGGACTAGCGCCCGGGGAGCTGTTTTTT
CASSQGLAPGELFF
>TRBV29-1|NA|NA|TRBJ2-7
TGCAGCGTTGGGCTAGCCGAAGGGTACGAGCAGTACTTC
CSVGLAEGYEQYF
>TRBV7-9|TRBD1|few|TRBJ1-2
TGTGCCAGCAGTACCGGGACAGGGGGCTTTGAGGGCTACACCTTC
CASSTGTGGFEGYTF
>TRBV9|TRBD1|NA|TRBJ2-7
TGTGCCAGCAGCGCACGACAGGGGTCCTACGAGCAGTACTTC
CASSARQGSYEQYF
>TRBV5-8|NA|NA|TRBJ2-1
TGTGCCAGCAGCTTGGCGTACAAGCAGTTCTTC
CASSLAYKQFF
>TRBV5-6|TRBD1|NA|TRBJ1-2
TGTGCCAGCAGCTTAAGACAGGGAGTGGACTATGGCTACACCTTC
CASSLRQGVDYGYTF
>TRBV7-9|TRBD1|NA|TRBJ1-2
TGTGCCAGCAGCTCGTTAACCGGGACAGTTAACTATGGCTACACCTTC
CASSSLTGTVNYGYTF
>TRBV14|NA|NA|TRBJ1-1
TGTGCCAGCAGCCAAGGAAGGGGCAGGGGAGGGAACACTGAAGCTTTCTTT
CASSQGRGRGGNTEAFF
>TRBV6-4|TRBD1|few|TRBJ2-2
TGTGCCAGCAGTGCCGGGGACAGTCCCGGGGAGCTGTTTTTT
CASSAGDSPGELFF
>TRBV19|NA|NA|TRBJ1-5
TGTGCCAGTAGTAGAGGCCGGTTTTTTAGCAATCAGCCCCAGCATTTT
CASSRGRFFSNQPQHF
>TRBV6-1|TRBD2|NA|TRBJ2-7
TGTGCCAGCAGTGAGGTAGCGGGAGAGTCCCACGAGCAGTACTTC
CASSEVAGESHEQYF
>TRBV28|NA|NA|TRBJ1-1
TGTGCCAGCAGTTCCGCTCCCGGGGCTGAGGTCGCTGAAGCTTTCTTT
CASSSAPGAEVAEAFF
>TRBV10-3|TRBD1|once|TRBJ2-7
TGTGCCATCAGTGGGGGACAGGGGGCCTACTCCTACGAGCAGTACTTC
CAISGGQGAYSYEQYF
>TRBV6-1|TRBD1|NA|TRBJ2-3
TGTGCCAGCAGTGAAGCTCGCAGGGGGCTGGGGGATACGCAGTATTTT
CASSEARRGLGDTQYF
>TRBV15|TRBD1|NA|TRBJ1-5
TGTGCCACCTCCCCGCGGACAGGGCCTCAGCCCCAGCATTTT
CATSPRTGPQPQHF
>TRBV19|NA|few|TRBJ2-3
TGTGCCAGTAGTATGCCCCCAGGGGCAGGCACAGATACGCAGTATTTT
CASSMPPGAGTDTQYF
>TRBV9|TRBD2|NA|TRBJ2-3
TGTGCCAGCAGCCTGGCGGGGGGGACAGATACGCAGTATTTT
CASSLAGGTDTQYF
>TRBV25-1|TRBD1|large|TRBJ2-5
TGTGCCAGCAGTGAATATGGGTACAGGGGAGAGGAGACCCAGTACTTC
CASSEYGYRGEETQYF
>TRBV1|NA|NA|TRBJ1-5
TGCACCAGCAGCCAAGAGGGGACTAGGTCTTATAGCAATCAGCCCCAGCATTTT
CTSSQEGTRSYSNQPQHF
>TRBV4-1|NA|NA|TRBJ1-4
TGCGCCAGCAGCCAAGATTGGGTATCAACTAATGAAAAACTGTTTTTT
CASSQDWVSTNEKLFF
>TRBV15|NA|NA|TRBJ1-2
TGTGCCACCAGGTACGGGGGTTCATCTGGCTACACCTTC
CATRYGGSSGYTF
>TRBV7-8|NA|few|TRBJ2-3
TGTGCCAGCAGCTTAGCAGGGTCCGGCACAGATACGCAGTATTTT
CASSLAGSGTDTQYF
>TRBV9|TRBD1|NA|TRBJ2-3
TGTGCCAGCAGCGTACAGGGGGCGGACAGCACAGATACGCAGTATTTT
CASSVQGADSTDTQYF